This T cell receptor (beta chain) comes out of a study of blood T cell repertoires in COVID-19. Generated by immunoSEQ multiplex PCR, the TCRdb table keeps only in-frame clones and is missing some. The sample contains around 100,000 clones, roughly 80% of which appear only once. Trimming took off 6 bases at V and 2 bases at J, with 8 bases between the two ends. This CDR3 is built from 13 residues. The sequence came from a man over 45 with active or convalescent COVID-19. The sequenced sample was peripheral blood. V gene TRBV23-1 combines with J gene TRBJ1-3; D gene unclear. TRBV23-1 is classed as an ORF, of uncertain function. In nucleotides, the CDR3 is TGCGCCAGCAGACGGGTTCCTGGAAACACCATATATTTT. Translating it yields CASRRVPGNTIYF.